Below, 2 T cell receptor beta chains from the same sample are listed, as sequenced in a study of beta chain features in type 1 diabetes. Study-level results: Across all four CD4+ subsets, people with type 1 diabetes showed modestly shorter TCRB CDR3s.

Reverse transcription of all isolated RNA meant that expressed TCRB transcripts were sequenced. Clones were read by immunoSEQ multiplex PCR, and TCRdb kept only the in-frame ones, dropping some. The table has 30,000 or so clones, almost 65% seen once. The antigens for these receptors are not known. The sequenced material came from Tregs from blood. The receptors were sampled from a young woman with type 1 diabetes.

The chain has TRBV29-1 and TRBJ1-2, with TRBD1 matching 8 bases. V dropped 8 bases and J dropped 8; count of bases not matched to a gene: 16. This CDR3 has 14 residues. The germline CDR1 and CDR2 sequences are SQVTM and ANQGSEA. CDR3 nucleotides: TGCAGCACCCGCCCAGGGGGCGATCACGGGGGCTACACCTTC. This encodes CSTRPGGDHGGYTF.

This sequence joins TRBV21-1 and TRBJ2-5; TRBD2, the D gene given by the table, was not confirmed from the DNA. TRBV21-1 is labeled a pseudogene. This CDR3 comprises 13 residues. In DNA form, the CDR3 reads TGTGCCAGCAGCAACATGAGCCAAGAGACCCAGTACTTC. This codes for CASSNMSQETQYF.